Listed below are T cell receptor beta chains from one sample, sequenced in a study of blood T cells in healthy people across ages. MiXCR, run by TCRdb on the 5' RACE reads, gives a single entry per CDR3 protein. The top ten clones hold 28% of a sample with 890,000 or so distinct CDR3 sequences, 62% of them seen once. Material for sequencing was blood. The source is a man aged 25 to 40 in good health. The CDR3 runs from the conserved cysteine through the conserved F or W. The D gene is left open where the match is weak. Clone size appears in some rows only: once, few, many, or a class for an expanded clone.

CDR3 | DNA | V | D | size | J
CASRMTGGPYEQYF | TGTGCCAGCAGGATGACAGGGGGACCCTACGAGCAGTACTTC | TRBV14 | TRBD1 | - | TRBJ2-7
CASIAPGGYTF | TGTGCCAGCATTGCCCCGGGTGGCTACACCTTC | TRBV6-5 | - | - | TRBJ1-2
CSAQSGGGLTEAFF | TGCAGCGCCCAGAGTGGGGGCGGATTAACTGAAGCTTTCTTT | TRBV29-1 | - | - | TRBJ1-1
CASNRPTLGTDTQYF | TGTGCCAGCAACCGACCAACTCTCGGGACAGATACGCAGTATTTT | TRBV6-6 | - | - | TRBJ2-3
CASSPETLEETQYF | TGTGCCAGCAGCCCGGAGACACTGGAGGAGACCCAGTACTTC | TRBV6-1 | - | - | TRBJ2-5
CASRPIGVGAFNSPLHF | TGTGCCAGCAGACCCATAGGAGTGGGGGCTTTTAATTCACCCCTCCACTTT | TRBV27 | - | - | TRBJ1-6
CASSLSQVLNYGYTF | TGTGCCAGCAGTTTATCTCAGGTGCTTAACTATGGCTACACCTTC | TRBV28 | - | - | TRBJ1-2
CSARPRQAGGYEQYF | TGCAGTGCTAGACCTAGACAGGCTGGGGGCTACGAGCAGTACTTC | TRBV20-1 | - | - | TRBJ2-7
CASSQSGTRVAYEQYF | TGTGCCAGCAGTCAATCGGGGACTAGGGTCGCCTACGAGCAGTACTTC | TRBV6-1 | TRBD2 | - | TRBJ2-7
CASRPGQGAFETQYF | TGTGCCAGCAGACCCGGACAGGGGGCTTTTGAGACCCAGTACTTC | TRBV6-2/TRBV6-3 | TRBD1 | - | TRBJ2-5
CASSLSGTGITVQYF | TGTGCCAGCAGTTTATCCGGGACAGGAATAACCGTGCAGTACTTC | TRBV27 | TRBD1 | - | TRBJ2-7
CASSGQATSYEQYF | TGTGCCAGCAGTGGCCAGGCTACTTCCTACGAGCAGTACTTC | TRBV25-1 | - | - | TRBJ2-7
CASTGTGLHEQFF | TGTGCCAGCACCGGGACAGGGTTACATGAGCAGTTCTTT | TRBV27 | TRBD1 | - | TRBJ2-1
CASGEGGLVNQPQHF | TGTGCCAGCGGTGAGGGGGGGCTGGTGAATCAGCCCCAGCATTTT | TRBV5-6 | - | - | TRBJ1-5
CASSGEEIIQYF | TGTGCCAGCAGTGGGGAGGAGATCATTCAGTACTTC | TRBV2 | - | - | TRBJ2-4
CSVDGTSGDPDTQYF | TGCAGCGTCGACGGGACTAGCGGGGACCCAGATACGCAGTATTTT | TRBV29-1 | TRBD2 | - | TRBJ2-3
CASSSSSSAIYGYTF | TGTGCCAGCAGCTCATCTTCAAGTGCGATCTATGGCTACACCTTC | TRBV7-9 | - | - | TRBJ1-2
CASSQEQEGTYEQYF | TGTGCCAGCAGCCAGGAACAGGAGGGGACCTACGAGCAGTACTTC | TRBV4-2 | - | - | TRBJ2-7
CASALTETQYF | TGTGCCAGCGCCTTAACCGAGACCCAGTACTTC | TRBV12-3/TRBV12-4 | - | - | TRBJ2-5
CASSFSGTSGGAGGELFF | TGTGCCAGCAGCTTCTCCGGGACTAGCGGGGGGGCCGGCGGGGAGCTGTTTTTT | TRBV5-5 | TRBD2 | - | TRBJ2-2
CATSRLETDTQYF | TGTGCCACCAGTCGACTGGAGACAGATACGCAGTATTTT | TRBV24-1 | - | - | TRBJ2-3
CASSSQVLPDSGANVLTF | TGTGCCAGCAGCTCTCAAGTACTGCCTGACTCTGGGGCCAACGTCCTGACTTTC | TRBV7-9 | - | - | TRBJ2-6
CSATGLGIHEQYF | TGCAGTGCTACGGGACTAGGGATCCACGAGCAGTACTTC | TRBV20-1 | TRBD2 | few | TRBJ2-7
CASSPGTSGIYKQYF | TGTGCCAGCAGCCCGGGGACTAGCGGGATCTACAAGCAGTACTTC | TRBV4-2 | TRBD2 | - | TRBJ2-7
CASSFSTTSGGYSGANVLTF | TGCGCCAGCAGCTTTTCTACGACTAGCGGGGGGTACTCTGGGGCCAACGTCCTGACTTTC | TRBV5-1 | TRBD2 | - | TRBJ2-6
CASSLLASGETQYF | TGTGCCAGCAGTTTACTAGCGTCTGGGGAGACCCAGTACTTC | TRBV27 | - | - | TRBJ2-5
CASSTGTGDYGYTF | TGTGCCAGCAGTACTGGGACAGGGGACTATGGCTACACCTTC | TRBV6-5 | TRBD1 | - | TRBJ1-2
CATSGLRYNEQFF | TGTGCCACCAGCGGTCTAAGGTACAATGAGCAGTTCTTC | TRBV15 | - | few | TRBJ2-1
CASSLRDQTDTQYF | TGTGCCAGCAGCCTCCGGGACCAAACAGATACGCAGTATTTT | TRBV7-2 | - | - | TRBJ2-3
CRGRFLRGLAKNIQYF | TGCAGGGGCCGGTTTTTAAGGGGATTAGCCAAAAACATTCAGTACTTC | TRBV29-1 | - | few | TRBJ2-4
CASSLPSGGFYNEQFF | TGTGCCAGCAGTCTTCCTAGCGGGGGGTTCTACAATGAGCAGTTCTTC | TRBV6-2/TRBV6-3 | TRBD2 | few | TRBJ2-1
CASSPGGIGTDTQYF | TGTGCCAGCAGTCCAGGGGGTATAGGCACAGATACGCAGTATTTT | TRBV25-1 | TRBD1 | - | TRBJ2-3
CASSQGESSYNSPLHF | TGCGCCAGCAGCCAAGGAGAAAGCTCCTATAATTCACCCCTCCACTTT | TRBV4-3 | - | - | TRBJ1-6
CASSFASGGINEQFF | TGCGCCAGCAGCTTCGCTAGCGGGGGGATAAATGAGCAGTTCTTC | TRBV5-1 | TRBD2 | - | TRBJ2-1
CAWSMYRLAKNIQYF | TGTGCCTGGAGTATGTACAGGCTCGCCAAAAACATTCAGTACTTC | TRBV30 | - | - | TRBJ2-4
CASSQVGDAFFYEQYF | TGTGCCAGCAGCCAAGTCGGGGACGCGTTCTTCTACGAGCAGTACTTC | TRBV14 | - | - | TRBJ2-7
CASSDGEETQYF | TGTGCCAGCAGTGATGGGGAAGAGACCCAGTACTTC | TRBV6-1 | - | few | TRBJ2-5
CASSRQGDLYEQYF | TGTGCCAGCAGCAGACAGGGCGATCTCTACGAGCAGTACTTC | TRBV2 | TRBD1 | - | TRBJ2-7
CASSDRSTSSETQYF | TGTGCCAGCAGCGATCGGAGTACTAGTTCAGAGACCCAGTACTTC | TRBV9 | - | - | TRBJ2-5
CASSLVPSGVADTQYF | TGCGCCAGCAGCTTGGTTCCTAGCGGGGTGGCAGATACGCAGTATTTT | TRBV5-1 | TRBD2 | - | TRBJ2-3
CASRAGWTTSDTQYF | TGTGCCAGCAGAGCGGGCTGGACTACCTCAGATACGCAGTATTTT | TRBV6-5 | - | - | TRBJ2-3
CASSYLKTETQYF | TGTGCCAGCAGTTACTTAAAAACGGAGACCCAGTACTTC | TRBV6-5 | - | few | TRBJ2-5
CSAGGQARGLAKNIQYF | TGCAGCGCCGGGGGTCAAGCGAGGGGCTTAGCCAAAAACATTCAGTACTTC | TRBV29-1 | - | - | TRBJ2-4
CASSGTGFFSPLHF | TGTGCCAGCAGTGGGACAGGGTTTTTTTCACCCCTCCACTTT | TRBV12-3/TRBV12-4 | TRBD1 | - | TRBJ1-6
CASSQQRQGSSEQYF | TGTGCCAGCAGCCAACAGCGACAGGGGAGCAGCGAGCAGTACTTC | TRBV3-1 | TRBD1 | - | TRBJ2-7